One sample yielded the 21 T cell receptor beta chains listed below, sequenced in a study of blood T cell repertoires in COVID-19. Some clones are missing from TCRdb's copy, which holds only in-frame ones; the method was immunoSEQ multiplex PCR. Of 250,000 to 300,000 clones listed, around 83% are singletons. Specimen: PBMCs or T cells enriched from blood (not recorded which). The receptors here all came from a man in his forties or fifties who had been exposed to COVID-19.

This clone has only a few counts. V gene TRBV27 combines with J gene TRBJ2-4; TRBD1 might be the D (6 bases). Germline V gene lookup returns CDR1 MNHEY and CDR2 SMNVEV (reference sequence). V was pared by 6 bases and J by 0 bases, with 15 bases between. The CDR3 consists of 16 residues. The CDR3 spells CASSPGQPGAKNIQYF. CDR3 nucleotides: TGTGCCAGCAGCCCAGGACAGCCCGGAGCCAAAAACATTCAGTACTTC.

This chain joins TRBV29-1 and TRBJ2-1; 7 bases fit TRBD2. CDR1 is SQVTM, CDR2 ANQGSEA, per germline. The CDR3 length is 14 residues. V lost 2 bases, J lost 3 bases, and 4 bases stayed unmatched. The CDR3 reads CSVENSGRYNEQFF. CDR3 bases: TGCAGCGTTGAAAATAGCGGGCGCTACAATGAGCAGTTCTTC.

The chain recombines TRBV19 with TRBJ2-7, with D perhaps matching TRBD1 (6 bases). Germline V CDR1 and CDR2: LNHDA, SQIVND (reference sequence). Between the trimmed V and J ends, which lost 7 bases and 3 bases, there was a span of 13 bases. This CDR3 has 13 amino acids. CDR3 in amino acids: CASTGTTNYEQYF. The CDR3 coding sequence is TGTGCCAGTACGGGGACAACAAACTACGAGCAGTACTTC. Based on the CDR3 plus reference TRBV19 and TRBJ2-7, the full variable domain is DGGITQSPKYLFRKEGQNVTLSCEQNLNHDAMYWYRQDPGQGLRLIYYSQIVNDFQKGDIAEGYSVSREKKESFPLTVTSAQKNPTAFYLCASTGTTNYEQYFGPGTRLTVT.

The chain combines TRBV3-1 (or the pseudogene TRBV3-2) with TRBJ2-7; 11 bases fit TRBD2. J gave up 1 base and V 1 base, and 15 bases lay outside the gene matches. The CDR3 totals 20 residues. Germline V gene sequence: CDR1 LGHDT, CDR2 YNNKEL (reference sequence). CDR3 DNA sequence: TGTGCCAGCAGCCAAGTCGGAGGGACAGGGAGACTAGCGGGGTCCTACGAGCAGTACTTC. Its translation is CASSQVGGTGRLAGSYEQYF.

The rearrangement links TRBV14 to TRBJ2-1; 8 nucleotides agree with TRBD2. V lost 5 bases to trimming and J lost 6 bases; unmatched junction nucleotides: 9. The CDR3 covers 15 residues. Looked up from germline, CDR1 is SGHDN and CDR2 is FVKESK. The CDR3 DNA reads TGTGCCAGCAGCGAAGGGACTAGGAGAGGCAATGAGCAGTTCTTC. It translates to CASSEGTRRGNEQFF.

This chain's CDR3 is CASRNSKNTEAFF. The DNA of the CDR3 is TGTGCCAGCAGGAATAGTAAAAACACTGAAGCTTTCTTT. The chain has TRBV2 and TRBJ1-1; D is unresolved. Trimming pared 6 bases from V and 2 bases from J, leaving 10 bases between. The CDR3 covers 13 residues. The germline V gene has CDR1 SNHLY and CDR2 FYNNEI.

This chain joins TRBV19 and TRBJ2-1, with D perhaps TRBD1 (5 bases). CDR1 LNHDA and CDR2 SQIVND come from the germline V gene (reference sequence). The CDR3 is 12 amino acids. Trimming pared 7 bases from V and 10 bases from J, leaving 14 bases between. In DNA form, the CDR3 reads TGTGCCAGTATTAGTCCAGGGTGGGAGCAGTTCTTC. The encoded protein is CASISPGWEQFF.

This chain joins TRBV27 and TRBJ1-5; 7 bases line up with TRBD1. The V segment lost 0 bases and the J segment 7 bases; nucleotides outside the gene matches: 6. This CDR3 spans 15 amino acids. CDR1 is MNHEY and CDR2 is SMNVEV in the germline V gene (reference sequence). The CDR3 sequence is CASSLSRQGKQPQHF. In DNA form, the CDR3 reads TGTGCCAGCAGTTTATCGCGACAGGGAAAGCAGCCCCAGCATTTT.

The CDR3 here is CASSPVGGNYGYTF. The CDR3 DNA reads TGTGCCAGCAGTCCAGTCGGGGGGAACTATGGCTACACCTTC. V usage is TRBV7-2 and J usage is TRBJ1-2, with TRBD1 as a possible D gene (5 bases). The germline V gene has CDR1 SGHTA and CDR2 FQGNSA. V was trimmed by 6 bases and J by 2 bases, leaving 13 bases between them. There are 14 residues in the CDR3.

The chain is built from TRBV24-1 and TRBJ2-1; 8 nucleotides agree with TRBD1. This CDR3 is built from 13 residues. The germline V gene has CDR1 KGHDR and CDR2 SFDVKD. The junction had 6 bases not matched to a gene; V was cut back by 7 bases and J by 8 bases. This CDR3 is CATSDPTGDEQFF. For the CDR3, the DNA is TGTGCCACCAGCGATCCGACAGGGGATGAGCAGTTCTTC.

The rearrangement uses TRBV19 and TRBJ2-4, with a possible D match to TRBD2 (6 bases). The germline V and J ends were trimmed by 8 bases and 0 bases, with 14 bases remaining between them. Germline CDR1 is LNHDA and CDR2 is SQIVND (reference sequence). The CDR3 is 15 residues long. CDR3 sequence reads: CASQSGDLAKNIQYF. CDR3 in DNA: TGTGCCAGTCAATCGGGGGACCTAGCCAAAAACATTCAGTACTTC. Complete variable domain (other parts from reference TRBV19 and TRBJ2-4): DGGITQSPKYLFRKEGQNVTLSCEQNLNHDAMYWYRQDPGQGLRLIYYSQIVNDFQKGDIAEGYSVSREKKESFPLTVTSAQKNPTAFYLCASQSGDLAKNIQYFGAGTRLSVL.

This sequence joins TRBV5-1 and TRBJ2-2; maybe TRBD2 (6 bases). This CDR3 has 15 amino acids. CDR1 SGHRS and CDR2 YFSETQ come from the germline V gene. The ends were cut back, 2 bases at V and 0 bases at J, with 8 bases in the middle. DNA for the CDR3: TGCGCCAGCAGCTTAGCGGGTACGAACACCGGGGAGCTGTTTTTT. Protein product: CASSLAGTNTGELFF.

The gene calls are TRBV3-1 (or the pseudogene TRBV3-2) and TRBJ1-4, with 7 bases lining up with TRBD1. V lost 4 bases and J lost 8; bases outside the gene matches: 7. The germline gives CDR1 LGHDT, CDR2 YNNKEL (reference sequence). The CDR3 covers 14 residues. CDR3 coding DNA: TGTGCCAGCAGCCTGGGACAGATTCAAGAAAAACTGTTTTTT. This translates into CASSLGQIQEKLFF.

The chain combines TRBV6-6 with TRBJ1-6; 7 bases align to TRBD1. The germline gives CDR1 MNHNY, CDR2 SVGAGI (reference sequence). The CDR3 has 16 amino acids. V lost 5 bases and J lost 7; bases outside the gene matches: 11. CDR3 in DNA: TGTGCCAGCAGTAGCCATACAGGGGAAGGGAATTCACCCCTCCACTTT. Encoded protein: CASSSHTGEGNSPLHF.

The chain is built from TRBV27 and TRBJ1-3, with D possibly TRBD1 on 5 matching bases. The CDR3 has 15 residues. The germline V gene encodes CDR1 MNHEY and CDR2 SMNVEV (reference sequence). V was trimmed by 2 bases and J by 2 bases, leaving 10 bases between them. DNA for the CDR3: TGTGCCAGCAGTTTAGGGGCGACAGCTGGAAACACCATATATTTT. Translation: CASSLGATAGNTIYF.

The rearrangement joins TRBV9 to TRBJ1-6; TRBD1 agrees at 8 bases. The CDR3 spans 15 residues. Losses at the gene ends were 3 bases for V and 7 bases for J; bases not matched to a gene: 6. Per germline, CDR1 SGDLS and CDR2 YYNGEE. The DNA of the CDR3 is TGTGCCAGCAGCGCCGGACAGGGTAAAAATTCACCCCTCCACTTT. As protein: CASSAGQGKNSPLHF.

This clone was seen a single time. This chain links TRBV10-2 with TRBJ2-1; 7 nucleotides line up with TRBD1. Per germline, CDR1 WSHSY and CDR2 SAAADI. This CDR3 is built from 16 residues. Trimming removed 6 bases from V and 4 bases from J; junction bases left unmatched: 12. DNA for the CDR3: TGCGCCAGCAGGGACTCTGCCGGGACAGAGTACAATGAGCAGTTCTTC. It specifies CASRDSAGTEYNEQFF.

This clone came up a few times. This rearrangement joins TRBV6-1 to TRBJ2-3; no clear D. V was pared by 2 bases and J by 4 bases, with 10 bases between. The CDR3 length is 14 residues. From germline, CDR1 is MNHNS and CDR2 SASEGT. The CDR3 coding sequence is TGTGCCAGCAGTGAACTTCGACACCCAGATACGCAGTATTTT. Protein product: CASSELRHPDTQYF.

This clone was found once. J is TRBJ2-1 and V is TRBV10-3, with TRBD1 matching 8 bases. This CDR3 region has 15 residues. The germline V gene encodes CDR1 ENHRY and CDR2 SYGVKD. The V segment lost 6 bases and the J segment 5 bases; nucleotides outside the gene matches: 9. This CDR3 is CAISMTGEHNNEQFF. CDR3 DNA sequence: TGTGCCATCAGCATGACAGGGGAACACAACAATGAGCAGTTCTTC.

This rearrangement joins TRBV10-1 to TRBJ2-1; D perhaps matches TRBD2 (6 bases). Germline-derived CDR1 and CDR2 are WNHNN and SYGVQD (reference sequence). This CDR3 is 15 amino acids long. V was clipped by 2 bases and J by 7 bases, with 15 bases between them. The CDR3 coding sequence is TGCGCCAGCAGTGAGGGGCGGGGAAGGATGAATGAGCAGTTCTTC. This translates into CASSEGRGRMNEQFF.

The rearrangement joins TRBV18 to TRBJ2-2; 7 bases fit TRBD1. CDR1 is KGHSH and CDR2 is LQKENI in the germline V gene. V trimming: 0 bases; J trimming: 6 bases; junction bases outside the gene matches: 7. This CDR3 contains 16 residues. CDR3 sequence: CASSPPGQTVPGELFF. CDR3 DNA: TGTGCCAGCTCACCACCGGGACAGACCGTCCCCGGGGAGCTGTTTTTT. Combining the CDR3 with reference TRBV18 and TRBJ2-2 gives the whole variable domain NAGVMQNPRHLVRRRGQEARLRCSPMKGHSHVYWYRQLPEEGLKFMVYLQKENIIDESGMPKERFSAEFPKEGPSILRIQQVVRGDSAAYFCASSPPGQTVPGELFFGEGSRLTVL.